The clone carrying this T cell receptor beta chain was found a few times. The data originate from a study of blood T cell repertoires in COVID-19. In the study overall: COVID-19 samples collected from the United States, Italy and Spain covered acute and convalescent phases. T cells, B-cell-depleted T cells, or PBMCs provided the cDNA or gDNA that served as material.

Germline V gene data show CDR1 as SGHTA and CDR2 as FQGNSA. CDR3 size: 14 residues. After removal of 4 bases from V and 7 bases from J, the junction contained 5 bases not matched to a gene. As handled by the study authors: Estimated nucleated cell counts came from reference gene primer amplification. Clones were read by immunoSEQ multiplex PCR, and TCRdb kept only the in-frame ones, dropping some. That table gives V, J and clone size, and the DNA gave D and trimming. The sample comprises around 49,000 clones, about four fifths of which are singletons, and about 22% rests with the top ten. This TCR was sampled from a woman older than 75 with COVID-19, enrolled during active disease. This rearrangement joins TRBV7-2 to TRBJ1-2; the match to TRBD1 covers 11 bases. The sample consisted of peripheral blood. In nucleotides, the CDR3 is TGTGCCAGCAGCTACGGGACAGGGGGGCGTGGCTACACCTTC. This sequence encodes CASSYGTGGRGYTF.